The rows below give T cell receptor beta chains drawn from one sample of a study of blood T cell repertoires in COVID-19. Assay: immunoSEQ multiplex PCR; the TCRdb copy retains only in-frame clones and omits some. The table shows over 100,000 clones, with roughly 92% occurring only once. The sequencing sample was made of peripheral blood. The receptors come from a woman aged 50 to 60 with COVID-19, enrolled during active disease. Both conserved end residues are part of each CDR3. Fields, in order: clone size, J gene, D gene, V gene, CDR3 DNA, CDR3 protein. A D gene is named only where the DNA matches it firmly. Rows give clone size only sometimes, using once, few, many, or a class for an expanded clone.

clone size: -; J gene: TRBJ2-6; D gene: TRBD1; V gene: TRBV5-5; CDR3 DNA: TGTGCCAGCAGCCGGACAGGCGGGGCCAACGTCCTGACTTTC; CDR3 protein: CASSRTGGANVLTF
clone size: -; J gene: TRBJ1-5; D gene: TRBD1; V gene: TRBV9; CDR3 DNA: TGTGCCAGCAGCCCGGGACAGGGGGCCACTAGCAATCAGCCCCAGCATTTT; CDR3 protein: CASSPGQGATSNQPQHF
clone size: -; J gene: TRBJ1-1; D gene: TRBD1; V gene: TRBV6-5; CDR3 DNA: TGTGCCAGCAGTTACTCGACAGGGAGCTTTGAAGCTTTCTTT; CDR3 protein: CASSYSTGSFEAFF
clone size: -; J gene: TRBJ2-3; D gene: TRBD2; V gene: TRBV4-3; CDR3 DNA: TGCGCCAGCAGCCAAGATCCCCCGGGACTAGGAAGCACAGATACGCAGTATTTT; CDR3 protein: CASSQDPPGLGSTDTQYF
clone size: -; J gene: TRBJ1-1; D gene: -; V gene: TRBV6-2/TRBV6-3; CDR3 DNA: TGTGCCAGCAGTAAGATATCGGGAGGGTTGAACACTGAAGCTTTCTTT; CDR3 protein: CASSKISGGLNTEAFF
clone size: -; J gene: TRBJ1-3; D gene: -; V gene: TRBV10-3; CDR3 DNA: TGTGCCATCAGTGAGTCTGCAGGGGAGGGAAACACCATATATTTT; CDR3 protein: CAISESAGEGNTIYF
clone size: -; J gene: TRBJ2-5; D gene: -; V gene: TRBV27; CDR3 DNA: TGTGCCAGCAGAAAGTGGCAGGGAGAGACCCAGTACTTC; CDR3 protein: CASRKWQGETQYF
clone size: -; J gene: TRBJ1-2; D gene: TRBD1; V gene: TRBV7-2; CDR3 DNA: TGTGCCAGCGCCCCGGGCAGGGGGGTTTATGGCTACACCTTC; CDR3 protein: CASAPGRGVYGYTF
clone size: once; J gene: TRBJ1-6; D gene: -; V gene: TRBV5-1; CDR3 DNA: TGCGCCAGCAGCCCAGGTGGCTTCTCACCCCTCCACTTT; CDR3 protein: CASSPGGFSPLHF
clone size: once; J gene: TRBJ2-7; D gene: TRBD1; V gene: TRBV2; CDR3 DNA: TGTGCCAGCACACGACAGGGAAACGAGCAGTACTTC; CDR3 protein: CASTRQGNEQYF
clone size: once; J gene: TRBJ2-1; D gene: TRBD1; V gene: TRBV7-6; CDR3 DNA: TGTGCCAGCAGCCTCTCATCAGGGGGTTCCTACAATGAGCAGTTCTTC; CDR3 protein: CASSLSSGGSYNEQFF
clone size: -; J gene: TRBJ1-2; D gene: TRBD1; V gene: TRBV7-9; CDR3 DNA: TGTGCCAGCAGCTTAGAGGGGGGACAGGAGTCGGAGGGCTACACCTTC; CDR3 protein: CASSLEGGQESEGYTF
clone size: -; J gene: TRBJ2-3; D gene: -; V gene: TRBV12-2; CDR3 DNA: TGTGCAAGTCGCTTAACCGACCTGGGGGGAAGCACAGATACGCAGTATTTT; CDR3 protein: CASRLTDLGGSTDTQYF
clone size: -; J gene: TRBJ1-1; D gene: -; V gene: TRBV19; CDR3 DNA: TGTGCCAGTAGTATTAGTTCTCATAACACTGAAGCTTTCTTT; CDR3 protein: CASSISSHNTEAFF
clone size: -; J gene: TRBJ2-2; D gene: TRBD1; V gene: TRBV7-2; CDR3 DNA: TGTGCCAGCACTCCAGGGGGCGGAACCGGGGAGCTGTTTTTT; CDR3 protein: CASTPGGGTGELFF
clone size: -; J gene: TRBJ2-1; D gene: -; V gene: TRBV5-8; CDR3 DNA: TGTGCCAGTAAGGCGGGACAGCCATACAATGAGCAGTTCTTC; CDR3 protein: CASKAGQPYNEQFF
clone size: -; J gene: TRBJ2-3; D gene: TRBD2; V gene: TRBV27; CDR3 DNA: TGTGCCAGCAGTTCCGGACTAGCGGGGGGGCTGGCAGATACGCAGTATTTT; CDR3 protein: CASSSGLAGGLADTQYF
clone size: -; J gene: TRBJ2-7; D gene: TRBD2; V gene: TRBV27; CDR3 DNA: TGTGCCAGCAGTTTCGCAAGCGGGGGTTCCTATGTGCAGTACTTC; CDR3 protein: CASSFASGGSYVQYF